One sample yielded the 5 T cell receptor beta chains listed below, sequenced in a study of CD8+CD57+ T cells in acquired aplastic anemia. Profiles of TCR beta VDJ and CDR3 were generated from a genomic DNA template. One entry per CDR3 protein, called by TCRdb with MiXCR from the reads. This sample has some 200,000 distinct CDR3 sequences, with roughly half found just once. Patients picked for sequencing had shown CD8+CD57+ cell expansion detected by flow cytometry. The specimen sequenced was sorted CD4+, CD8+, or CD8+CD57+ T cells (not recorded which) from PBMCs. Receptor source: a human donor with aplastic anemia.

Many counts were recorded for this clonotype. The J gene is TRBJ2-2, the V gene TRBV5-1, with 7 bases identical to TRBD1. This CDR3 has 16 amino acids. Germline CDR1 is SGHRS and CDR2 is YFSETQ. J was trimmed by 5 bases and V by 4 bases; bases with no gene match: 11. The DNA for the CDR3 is TGCGCCAGCAGCCCTATGGTGACAGGGCGGACCGGGGAGCTGTTTTTT. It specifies CASSPMVTGRTGELFF. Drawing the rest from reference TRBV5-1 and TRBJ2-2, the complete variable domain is KAGVTQTPRYLIKTRGQQVTLSCSPISGHRSVSWYQQTPGQGLQFLFEYFSETQRNKGNFPGRFSGRQFSNSRSEMNVSTLELGDSALYLCASSPMVTGRTGELFFGEGSRLTVL.

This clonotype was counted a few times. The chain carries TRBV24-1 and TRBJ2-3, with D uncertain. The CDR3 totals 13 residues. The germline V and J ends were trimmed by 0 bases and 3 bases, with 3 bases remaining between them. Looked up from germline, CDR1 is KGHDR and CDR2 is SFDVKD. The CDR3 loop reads CATSDLWTDTQYF. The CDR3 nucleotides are TGTGCCACCAGTGATTTGTGGACAGATACGCAGTATTTT.

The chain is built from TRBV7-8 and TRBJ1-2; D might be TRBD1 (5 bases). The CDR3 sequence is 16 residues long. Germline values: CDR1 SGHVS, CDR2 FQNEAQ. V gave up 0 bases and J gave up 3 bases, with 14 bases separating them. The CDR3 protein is CASSLADGRAYYGYTF. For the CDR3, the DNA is TGTGCCAGCAGCTTAGCGGATGGCAGGGCCTACTATGGCTACACCTTC.

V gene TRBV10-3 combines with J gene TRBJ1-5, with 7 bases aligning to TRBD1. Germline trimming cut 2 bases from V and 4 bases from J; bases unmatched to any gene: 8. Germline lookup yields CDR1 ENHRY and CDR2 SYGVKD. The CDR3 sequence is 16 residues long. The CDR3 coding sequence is TGTGCCATCAGTGAGGCGCTGGGACAGCCTAATCAGCCCCAGCATTTT. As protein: CAISEALGQPNQPQHF.

The CDR3, as DNA: TGTGCTATTCAACCCCGGGACAGGAGGTCCTACGAGCAGTACTTC. Protein product: CAIQPRDRRSYEQYF. This rearrangement joins TRBV2 to TRBJ2-7; 8 bases are a match to TRBD1. Germline V gene lookup returns CDR1 SNHLY and CDR2 FYNNEI. CDR3 length: 15 amino acids.